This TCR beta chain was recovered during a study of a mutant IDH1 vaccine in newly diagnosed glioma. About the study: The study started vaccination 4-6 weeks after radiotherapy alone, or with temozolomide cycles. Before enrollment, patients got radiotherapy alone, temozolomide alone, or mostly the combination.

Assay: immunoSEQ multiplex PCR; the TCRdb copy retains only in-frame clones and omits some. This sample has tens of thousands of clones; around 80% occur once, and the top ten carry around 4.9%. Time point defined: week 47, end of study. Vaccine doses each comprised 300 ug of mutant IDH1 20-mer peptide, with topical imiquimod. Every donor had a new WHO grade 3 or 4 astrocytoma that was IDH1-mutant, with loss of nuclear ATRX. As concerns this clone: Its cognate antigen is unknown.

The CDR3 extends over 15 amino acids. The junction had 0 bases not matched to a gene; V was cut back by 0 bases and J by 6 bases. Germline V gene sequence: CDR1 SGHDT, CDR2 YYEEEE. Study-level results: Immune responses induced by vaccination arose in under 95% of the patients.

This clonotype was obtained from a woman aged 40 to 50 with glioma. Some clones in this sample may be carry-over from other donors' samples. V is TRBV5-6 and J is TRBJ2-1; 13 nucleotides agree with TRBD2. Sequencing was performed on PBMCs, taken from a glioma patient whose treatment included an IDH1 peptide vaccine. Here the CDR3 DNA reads TGTGCCAGCAGCTTGGGACTAGCGGGGGGCAATGAGCAGTTCTTC. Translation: CASSLGLAGGNEQFF.